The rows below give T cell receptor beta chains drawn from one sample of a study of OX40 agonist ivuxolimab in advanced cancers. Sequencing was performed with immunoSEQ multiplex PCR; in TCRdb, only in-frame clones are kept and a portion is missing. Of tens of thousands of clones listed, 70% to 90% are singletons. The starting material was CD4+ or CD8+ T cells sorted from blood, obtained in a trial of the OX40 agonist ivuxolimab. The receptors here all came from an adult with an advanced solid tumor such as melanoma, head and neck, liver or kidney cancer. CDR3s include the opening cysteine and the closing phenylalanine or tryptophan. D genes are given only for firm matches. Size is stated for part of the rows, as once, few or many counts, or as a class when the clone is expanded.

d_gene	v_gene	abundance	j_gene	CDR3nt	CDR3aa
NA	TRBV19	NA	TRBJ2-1	TGTGCCAGTAGTCCCGGACTATACGGCGATGAGCAGTTCTTC	CASSPGLYGDEQFF
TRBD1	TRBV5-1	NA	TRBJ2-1	TGCGCCAGCAGGCGGGACAGGGGGCCGGTTGAGCAGTTCTTC	CASRRDRGPVEQFF
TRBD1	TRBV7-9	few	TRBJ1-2	TGTGCCAGCAGCTTAAGGTCCAACAGGGGTGATGGCTACACCTTC	CASSLRSNRGDGYTF
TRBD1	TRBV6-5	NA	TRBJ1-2	TGTGCCAGCAGATACCCCGGACAGGGGGCGTCTGGCTACACCTTC	CASRYPGQGASGYTF
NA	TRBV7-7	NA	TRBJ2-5	TGTGCCAGCAGCCGGGACTACCAAGAGACCCAGTACTTC	CASSRDYQETQYF
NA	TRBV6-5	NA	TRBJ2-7	TGTGCCAGCACGTCTGGGTCCCACGAGCAGTACTTC	CASTSGSHEQYF
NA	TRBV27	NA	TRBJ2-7	TGTGCCAGCAGACCCGGCGGGGTCGCGGACGAGCAGTACTTC	CASRPGGVADEQYF
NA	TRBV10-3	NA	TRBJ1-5	TGTGCCATCAGTGAGTCCCTCCAGGGTAGTGGCAATCAGCCCCAGCATTTT	CAISESLQGSGNQPQHF
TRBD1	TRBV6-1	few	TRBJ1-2	TGTGCCAGCAGTATCGGACAGGGCGGCTATGGCTACACCTTC	CASSIGQGGYGYTF
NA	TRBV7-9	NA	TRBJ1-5	TGTGCCAGCAGCCCCCCCTCGCAGGGAGGTATAGGAAATCAGCCCCAGCATTTT	CASSPPSQGGIGNQPQHF
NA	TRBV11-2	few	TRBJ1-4	TGTGCCAGCAGCATCCTTCAGGGGCGGGCTAATGAAAAACTGTTTTTT	CASSILQGRANEKLFF
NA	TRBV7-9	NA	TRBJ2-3	TGTGCCAGCAGCCCCGGAGGGCCTCCTGGGAAGGCGCAGTATTTT	CASSPGGPPGKAQYF
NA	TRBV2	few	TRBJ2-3	TGTGCCAGCAGCCCGACCGCATCGGGTCGAGTGGATACGCAGTATTTT	CASSPTASGRVDTQYF
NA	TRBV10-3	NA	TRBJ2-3	TGTGCCATCAGTGACGGGGCCCGAGATGGACATGATACGCAGTATTTT	CAISDGARDGHDTQYF
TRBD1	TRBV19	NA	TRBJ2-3	TGTGCCAGTAGTACCGGCCCGACAGGGAGCACAGATACGCAGTATTTT	CASSTGPTGSTDTQYF
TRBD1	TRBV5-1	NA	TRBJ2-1	TGCGCCAGCAGCCTATCAGCAGGGGGCGCGACTCGTAGCTCCTACAATGAGCAGTTCTTC	CASSLSAGGATRSSYNEQFF
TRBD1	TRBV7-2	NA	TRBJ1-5	TGTGCCAGCAGCTTAGCTGGGACAGGGGTTCGTCAGCCCCAGCATTTT	CASSLAGTGVRQPQHF
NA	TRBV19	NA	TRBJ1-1	TGTGCCAGCAGTAGGGGTCCGGGGCTGGATGTCACTGAAGCTTTCTTT	CASSRGPGLDVTEAFF
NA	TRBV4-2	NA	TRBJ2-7	TGTGCCAGCAGCCAAGATGGGGGCGGTTCCCCCGAGCAGTACTTC	CASSQDGGGSPEQYF
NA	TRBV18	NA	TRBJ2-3	TGTGCCAGCTCATCCAGGGTGGATACGCAGTATTTT	CASSSRVDTQYF
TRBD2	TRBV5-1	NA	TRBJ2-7	TGCGCCAGCAGCCCTAGCGGGGGAAAGTCCTACGAGCAGTACTTC	CASSPSGGKSYEQYF
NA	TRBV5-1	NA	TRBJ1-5	TGCGCCAGCAGCTTGGCGGGGGCTGGCAATCAGCCCCAGCATTTT	CASSLAGAGNQPQHF
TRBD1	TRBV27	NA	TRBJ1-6	TGTGCCAGCAGTTGGTTCCAAAGACAGGGGCAGAATTCACCCCTCCACTTT	CASSWFQRQGQNSPLHF
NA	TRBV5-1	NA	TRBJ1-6	TGCGCCAGCAGCTTGGGGGGGCACGAAGGTTCACCCCTCCACTTT	CASSLGGHEGSPLHF
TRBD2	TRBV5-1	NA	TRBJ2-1	TGCGCCAGCAGGGCACTAGCGGGGGGGAGCTCCTACAATGAGCAGTTCTTC	CASRALAGGSSYNEQFF
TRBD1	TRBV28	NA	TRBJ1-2	TGTGCCAGCAGGGGGACTACAGGGGTCGCAAACTATGGCTACACCTTC	CASRGTTGVANYGYTF
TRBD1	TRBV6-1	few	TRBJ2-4	TGTGCCAGCAGTGTGGCGACAGGGGGCTTTGAGTACTTC	CASSVATGGFEYF
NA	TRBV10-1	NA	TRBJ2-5	TGCGCCAGCAGTGAGTCGACTAGCCAAGAGACCCAGTACTTC	CASSESTSQETQYF
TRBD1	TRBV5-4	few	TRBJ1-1	TGTGCCACTCAGACAGGGGCACTCGTCACTGAAGCTTTCTTT	CATQTGALVTEAFF
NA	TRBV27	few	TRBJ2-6	TGTGCCAGCAGCCTAGGCCGAACTGGGGCCAACGTCCTGACTTTC	CASSLGRTGANVLTF
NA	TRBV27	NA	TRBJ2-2	TGTGCCACCCGGTCAAGTCCCACCGGGGAGCTGTTTTTT	CATRSSPTGELFF
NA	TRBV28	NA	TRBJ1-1	TGTGCCAGCAGTTCTGGGGGATGGGACACTGAAGCTTTCTTT	CASSSGGWDTEAFF
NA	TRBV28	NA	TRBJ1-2	TGTGCCAGCAGTTTCTTGGGGGGCGGCACAGATAACTATGGCTACACCTTC	CASSFLGGGTDNYGYTF
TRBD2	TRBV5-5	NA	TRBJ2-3	TGTGCCAGCAGCTTTAGCGGGGGGCGCACAGATACGCAGTATTTT	CASSFSGGRTDTQYF
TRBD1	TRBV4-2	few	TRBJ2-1	TGTGCCAGCAGCCAATACGGACAGGACCCCTCCAATGAGCAGTTCTTC	CASSQYGQDPSNEQFF
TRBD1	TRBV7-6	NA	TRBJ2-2	TGTGCCAGCAGCTATTACAGGGGAACGAACACCGGGGAGCTGTTTTTT	CASSYYRGTNTGELFF
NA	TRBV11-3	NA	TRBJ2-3	TGTGCCAGCAGCTTAGGAGCACGGGGCACAGATACGCAGTATTTT	CASSLGARGTDTQYF
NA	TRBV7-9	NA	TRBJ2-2	TGTGCCAGCAGCTTAACACAGGGAGGGGAGCTGTTTTTT	CASSLTQGGELFF
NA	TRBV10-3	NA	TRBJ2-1	TGTGCCATCAGTCCTAGGGGAGATGAGCAGTTCTTC	CAISPRGDEQFF
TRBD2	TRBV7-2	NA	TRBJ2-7	TGTGCCAGCAGCAGCCTAGCGGGGGGGCGTGGGAGGGAGCAGTACTTC	CASSSLAGGRGREQYF
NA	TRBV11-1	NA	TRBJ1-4	TGTGCCAGCAGCTTACACCAAGCAACTAATGAAAAACTGTTTTTT	CASSLHQATNEKLFF
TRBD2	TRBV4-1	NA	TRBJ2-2	TGCGCCAGCAGCCAAGGGCCAGCGGGGGGAGGCACCGGGGAGCTGTTTTTT	CASSQGPAGGGTGELFF
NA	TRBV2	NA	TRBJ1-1	TGTGCCAGCATGCCTGATCGGGGGAAGAACACTGAAGCTTTCTTT	CASMPDRGKNTEAFF
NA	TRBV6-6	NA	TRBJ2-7	TGTGCCAGCAGTTACTCACAGTACGAGCAGTACTTC	CASSYSQYEQYF
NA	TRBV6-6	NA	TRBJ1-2	TGTGCCAGCAGAGACGGACAGTCGAGAGGCTACACCTTC	CASRDGQSRGYTF
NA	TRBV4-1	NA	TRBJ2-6	TGCGCCAGCAGCCAAGTGGGGGGCAGGGCCCGCTCTGGGGCCAACGTCCTGACTTTC	CASSQVGGRARSGANVLTF
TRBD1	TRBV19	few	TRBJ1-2	TGTGCCAGTAGAGTGGACAGGGGGGATGGCTACACCTTC	CASRVDRGDGYTF
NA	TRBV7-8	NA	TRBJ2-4	TGTGCCAGCGGACCTTCGGAAGCCAAAAACATTCAGTACTTC	CASGPSEAKNIQYF
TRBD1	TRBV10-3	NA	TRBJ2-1	TGTGCCATCCGGTCAGGGTTGACAGGGGGCAATGAGCAGTTCTTC	CAIRSGLTGGNEQFF
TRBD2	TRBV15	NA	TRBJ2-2	TGTGCCACCCGTCTAGCGGGGGGGCCAAGAGGTGCCGGGGAGCTGTTTTTT	CATRLAGGPRGAGELFF
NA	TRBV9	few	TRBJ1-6	TGTGCCAGCAGCGGCAATTCACCCCTCCACTTT	CASSGNSPLHF
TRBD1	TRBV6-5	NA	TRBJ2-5	TGTGCCAGCAGTGCCTCCACAGGGGACCAAGAGACCCAGTACTTC	CASSASTGDQETQYF
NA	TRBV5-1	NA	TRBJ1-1	TGCGCCAGCACCTCTTCGAGTCGGGGCCGCGAGCCCACTGAAGCTTTCTTT	CASTSSSRGREPTEAFF
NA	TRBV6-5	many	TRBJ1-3	TGTGCCAGCAGTTATGGATGGGACGGAAACACCATATATTTT	CASSYGWDGNTIYF
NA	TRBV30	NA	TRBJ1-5	TGTGCCTGGAGTGTCGGGACATTTAGCAATCAGCCCCAGCATTTT	CAWSVGTFSNQPQHF
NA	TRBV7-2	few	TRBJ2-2	TGTGCCAGCAGCTTCAGGGGTCTAAACACCGGGGAGCTGTTTTTT	CASSFRGLNTGELFF
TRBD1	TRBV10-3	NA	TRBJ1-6	TGTGCCATCAGGGGGACAGGAAATTCACCCCTCCACTTT	CAIRGTGNSPLHF